The 20 T cell receptor beta chains below all came from one sample that was sequenced in a study of blood T cell dynamics during melanoma immunotherapy. The protocol was immunoSEQ multiplex PCR, while the TCRdb copy is restricted to in-frame clones and leaves out a portion. This sample has several thousand clones, with roughly 80% found just once. Noted time point: pre-treatment baseline. This sample comprised blood, obtained from a patient treated with checkpoint blockade. Receptor source: a human donor with melanoma.

The chain couples TRBV28 to TRBJ1-2; 7 positions match TRBD1. V gave up 4 bases and J gave up 4 bases; unmatched junction bases: 3. The CDR3 covers 13 residues. CDR1 is MDHEN, CDR2 SYDVKM, per germline. The CDR3 bases are TGTGCCAGCAGTTCGGGACAGTCCTATGGCTACACCTTC. This codes for CASSSGQSYGYTF.

J is TRBJ1-6 and V is TRBV5-6; D is possibly TRBD1 (6 bases). Germline lookup yields CDR1 SGHDT and CDR2 YYEEEE. This CDR3 contains 18 residues. The V and J ends lost 3 bases and 7 bases respectively, with 23 bases between them. The CDR3 bases are TGTGCCAGCAGCTCCGCCTCGACAGGAGGACAATGGAATTCACCCCTCCACTTT. Protein sequence: CASSSASTGGQWNSPLHF.

This sequence joins TRBV28 and TRBJ2-7; D is undetermined. This CDR3 is 13 amino acids long. Germline CDR1 reads MDHEN; CDR2 reads SYDVKM. V lost 3 bases and J lost 4, with 10 bases in between. The CDR3 protein is CASSLDGLYEQYF. CDR3 coding DNA: TGTGCCAGCAGTTTGGACGGGCTTTACGAGCAGTACTTC.

In its sample, this clone was seen once. A junction end diverges from the germline sequence, so it may reflect a read error. The rearrangement links TRBV5-6 to TRBJ2-7; TRBD1 aligns across 10 bases. Germline V CDR1 and CDR2: SGHDT, YYEEEE. The CDR3 spans 14 residues. This chain's CDR3 is CASSLGGTGEFQDF. The CDR3 DNA reads TGTGCCAGCAGCTTGGGCGGGACAGGGGAATTTCAGGACTTC.

V usage is TRBV19 and J usage is TRBJ1-5, with a possible D match to TRBD1 (5 bases). CDR3 length: 15 amino acids. From germline, CDR1 is LNHDA and CDR2 SQIVND (reference sequence). Trimming stripped 3 bases from V and 7 bases from J, with 16 bases between. The CDR3 sequence is CASSIGRQGGQPQHF. CDR3 nucleotide sequence: TGTGCCAGTAGTATCGGTCGGCAGGGTGGCCAGCCCCAGCATTTT.

V usage is TRBV28 and J usage is TRBJ1-3; D remains ambiguous. This CDR3 contains 12 residues. Germline CDR1 MDHEN, CDR2 SYDVKM. The V end was cut by 6 bases, the J end by 4 bases, with 7 bases between. In DNA, the CDR3 is TGTGCCAGCAGATTTCCCGGAAACACCATATATTTT. This translates into CASRFPGNTIYF.

The chain recombines TRBV27 with TRBJ1-5; no clear D gene. Germline V lookup: CDR1 MNHEY, CDR2 SMNVEV (reference sequence). Trimming left V 3 bases short and J 5 bases short, with 8 bases between. The CDR3 extends over 13 amino acids. The CDR3 nucleotides are TGTGCCAGCAGTTTCGGAGGCGATCAGCCCCAGCATTTT. It is translated as CASSFGGDQPQHF.

The genes are TRBV18 and TRBJ1-2; possibly TRBD1 for D (6 bases). This CDR3 is built from 12 residues. Trimming removed 6 bases at V and 8 bases at J, with 13 bases between. Germline V lookup: CDR1 KGHSH, CDR2 LQKENI. CDR3 residues: CASSRQEGGYTF. The CDR3 DNA follows: TGTGCCAGCTCGCGACAGGAGGGGGGCTACACCTTC.

The chain employs TRBV10-3 and TRBJ1-2; 8 bases fit TRBD1. The CDR3 loop spans 14 amino acids. Germline V CDR1 and CDR2: ENHRY, SYGVKD. V lost 6 bases to trimming and J lost 8 bases; unmatched junction nucleotides: 11. The CDR3 sequence is CAIRLSTGEIGYTF. For the CDR3, the DNA is TGTGCCATCAGACTCTCGACAGGGGAAATCGGCTACACCTTC.

The chain recombines TRBV13 with TRBJ2-5, with TRBD1 identical over 8 bases. This CDR3 is built from 14 residues. Trimming removed 8 bases from V and 5 bases from J; junction bases left unmatched: 10. CDR1 and CDR2 (germline): PRHDT, FYEKMQ (reference sequence). The CDR3 region has the DNA TGTGCCAGCCGACGACAGGGGATTGAGGAGACCCAGTACTTC. This sequence encodes CASRRQGIEETQYF. Full variable domain (missing parts from reference TRBV13 and TRBJ2-5): AAGVIQSPRHLIKEKRETATLKCYPIPRHDTVYWYQQGPGQDPQFLISFYEKMQSDKGSIPDRFSAQQFSDYHSELNMSSLELGDSALYFCASRRQGIEETQYFGPGTRLLVL.

The chain couples TRBV11-2 to TRBJ2-1; possible D gene TRBD1, 5 bases. CDR1 and CDR2 (germline): SGHAT, FQNNGV. Trimming removed 5 bases from V and 2 bases from J, with 16 bases in between. The CDR3 spans 16 residues. The CDR3 DNA follows: TGTGCCAGCAGCCCCTCCCGCAGGGTCACCTACAATGAGCAGTTCTTC. The encoded protein is CASSPSRRVTYNEQFF.

V is TRBV4-1 and J is TRBJ2-1; 7 bases agree with TRBD2. The V gene's germline CDR1 is MGHRA and CDR2 YSYEKL. This CDR3 comprises 17 residues. V trimming: 4 bases; J trimming: 9 bases; junction bases outside the gene matches: 18. The CDR3 sequence: CASSLRTASGPTGEQFF. For the CDR3, the DNA is TGCGCCAGCAGCCTCCGAACGGCTAGCGGCCCAACCGGTGAGCAGTTCTTC.

The chain is built from TRBV5-1 and TRBJ2-5; 9 bases are shared with TRBD1. The CDR3 totals 16 residues. The germline V gene has CDR1 SGHRS and CDR2 YFSETQ. The V and J ends lost 4 bases and 5 bases, in that order; junction bases with no gene match: 12. The CDR3 is CASSPTGTGGGETQYF. The CDR3 DNA follows: TGCGCCAGCAGCCCCACCGGTACAGGGGGCGGGGAGACCCAGTACTTC.

The chain links TRBV2 to TRBJ2-3, with TRBD2 matching over 8 bases. The ends lost 8 bases at V and 1 base at J; junction bases unmatched: 11. From germline, CDR1 is SNHLY and CDR2 FYNNEI. CDR3 length: 16 amino acids. The CDR3 spells CASLSGGGRGTDTQYF. CDR3 coding DNA: TGTGCCAGCCTATCTGGCGGGGGGCGCGGCACAGATACGCAGTATTTT.

This chain uses TRBV7-9 with TRBJ1-1; 10 nucleotides match TRBD1. Trimming at V came to 4 bases and at J to 1 base, leaving 3 bases not matched to a gene. The CDR3 sequence is 15 residues long. The germline V gene has CDR1 SEHNR and CDR2 FQNEAQ (reference sequence). CDR3 protein: CASSSRDRGNTEAFF. CDR3 coding DNA: TGTGCCAGCAGCTCCCGGGACAGGGGGAACACTGAAGCTTTCTTT. Full variable domain (outside the CDR3, taken from reference TRBV7-9 and TRBJ1-1): DTGVSQNPRHKITKRGQNVTFRCDPISEHNRLYWYRQTLGQGPEFLTYFQNEAQLEKSRLLSDRFSAERPKGSFSTLEIQRTEQGDSAMYLCASSSRDRGNTEAFFGQGTRLTVV.

J is TRBJ2-7 and V is TRBV7-2, with D hard to call. The germline V gene has CDR1 SGHTA and CDR2 FQGNSA. The CDR3 sequence is 13 residues long. The V gene lost 1 base and the J gene lost 7 bases, with 11 bases spanning the gap. CDR3 residues: CASSLDRIGEQYF. DNA of the CDR3: TGTGCCAGCAGCTTAGACCGGATAGGGGAGCAGTACTTC.

J is TRBJ1-5 and V is TRBV7-2, with TRBD1 matching 8 bases. The J segment lost 7 bases and the V segment lost 1 base, leaving 6 bases of the junction unmatched. Germline V CDR1 and CDR2: SGHTA, FQGNSA. There are 15 residues in the CDR3. The CDR3 DNA is TGTGCCAGCAGCTTAGTCGGACAGGGCGGACAGCCCCAGCATTTT. It specifies CASSLVGQGGQPQHF.

The chain has TRBV11-2 and TRBJ2-2; 9 bases line up with TRBD2. This CDR3 comprises 16 residues. Germline V gene lookup returns CDR1 SGHAT and CDR2 FQNNGV. V dropped 3 bases and J dropped 4; count of bases not matched to a gene: 6. CDR3 loop: CASSLSQAGGTGELFF. The CDR3 bases are TGTGCCAGCAGCTTGAGCCAAGCGGGAGGCACCGGGGAGCTGTTTTTT.

The chain has TRBV15 and TRBJ2-7, with TRBD2 matching 11 bases. Germline CDR1 LNHNV, CDR2 YYDKDF (reference sequence). Trimming took 6 bases from V and 2 from J; bases not matched to a gene: 6. CDR3 length: 15 residues. CDR3: CATSTGTSGPYEQYF. CDR3 DNA sequence: TGTGCCACCAGTACCGGGACTAGCGGCCCCTACGAGCAGTACTTC.

This clone occurred a few times. The rearrangement joins TRBV14 to TRBJ1-1; D is perhaps TRBD1 (6 bases). The ends were cut back, 3 bases at V and 8 bases at J, with 13 bases in the middle. This CDR3 region has 13 residues. The germline V gene has CDR1 SGHDN and CDR2 FVKESK. The CDR3 sequence: CASSQEGVREAFF. CDR3 nucleotides: TGTGCCAGCAGCCAGGAGGGGGTACGGGAAGCTTTCTTT.